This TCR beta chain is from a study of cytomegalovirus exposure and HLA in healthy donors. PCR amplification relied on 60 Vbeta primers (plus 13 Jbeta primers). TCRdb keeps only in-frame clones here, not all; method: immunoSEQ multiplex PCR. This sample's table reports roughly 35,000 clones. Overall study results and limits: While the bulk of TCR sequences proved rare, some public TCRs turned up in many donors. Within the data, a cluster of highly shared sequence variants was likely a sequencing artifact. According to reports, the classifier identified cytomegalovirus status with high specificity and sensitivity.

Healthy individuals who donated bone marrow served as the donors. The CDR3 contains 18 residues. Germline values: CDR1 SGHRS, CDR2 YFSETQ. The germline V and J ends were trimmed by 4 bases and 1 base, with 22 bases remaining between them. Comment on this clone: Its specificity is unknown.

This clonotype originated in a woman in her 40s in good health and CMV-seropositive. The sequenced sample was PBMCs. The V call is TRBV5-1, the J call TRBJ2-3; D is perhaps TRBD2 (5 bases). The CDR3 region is CASSHYPPGGSGTDTQYF. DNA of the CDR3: TGCGCCAGCAGCCACTATCCGCCAGGCGGTAGCGGCACAGATACGCAGTATTTT.